This TCR beta chain is from a study of neoadjuvant anti-PD-1 for oral cavity cancer. Time point indicated: after neoadjuvant nivolumab, at surgical resection. This table comes from immunoSEQ multiplex PCR, and its TCRdb copy is limited to in-frame clones, with some not included. In the table there are more than 13,000 clones, around 70% of which are singletons. This TCR was sampled from a person aged 40 to 85 with oral cavity squamous cell carcinoma. The material sequenced was PBMCs, taken after nivolumab (anti-PD-1) treatment.

The CDR3 DNA reads as TGTGCCAGTAGACCGGGGACAGGGAGGGGTCAGCCCCAGCATTTT. It is translated as CASRPGTGRGQPQHF. This chain connects TRBV19 to TRBJ1-5, with 9 bases identical to TRBD1. Germline values: CDR1 LNHDA, CDR2 SQIVND (reference sequence). This CDR3 spans 15 amino acids. V trimming: 6 bases; J trimming: 6 bases; junction bases outside the gene matches: 9.